This TCR beta chain came from a study of cytomegalovirus exposure and HLA in healthy donors. The V end lost 0 bases, the J end lost 3 bases, and 8 bases lay between the germline ends. Germline CDR1 GTSNPN, CDR2 SVGIG (reference sequence). The CDR3 has 13 amino acids. Worth noting for this clone: Its target is unknown.

Findings and limits, study-wide: DRB1 had the most TCR associations and HLA-C the fewest, a later analysis found, with rates varying by HLA locus. In a later analysis, V- and J-gene trimming of beta chains associated with a DCLRE1C missense variant, replicated independently. Presence/absence analyses assumed roughly uniform sequencing depth across donors.

The PCR was carried out with 60 Vbeta primers and 13 Jbeta primers. The data were produced by immunoSEQ multiplex PCR, yet TCRdb's version contains in-frame clones alone and is incomplete. Listed are approximately 50,000 clones; around 2.3% falls within the top ten. The gene calls are TRBV30 and TRBJ1-1; no definite D call. The receptor's source is a female donor in good health and CMV-seronegative. Sequencing was performed on PBMCs. DNA of the CDR3: TGTGCCTGGAGTGTAACCGGGGACACTGAAGCTTTCTTT. Translating it yields CAWSVTGDTEAFF.